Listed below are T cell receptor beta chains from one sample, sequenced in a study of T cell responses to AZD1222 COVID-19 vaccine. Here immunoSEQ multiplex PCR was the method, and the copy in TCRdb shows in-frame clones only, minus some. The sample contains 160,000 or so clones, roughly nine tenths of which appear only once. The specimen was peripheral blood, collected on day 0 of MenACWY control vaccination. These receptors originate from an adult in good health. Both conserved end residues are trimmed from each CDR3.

cdr3_aa: ASTQTNSGLYEQY
v_call: TRBV28
j_call: TRBJ2-7

cdr3_aa: SVAWDPEGNTEAF
v_call: TRBV29-1
j_call: TRBJ1-1

cdr3_aa: ASSVTAVTYEQY
v_call: TRBV9
j_call: TRBJ2-7

cdr3_aa: ASSLSQNSPLH
v_call: TRBV7-6
j_call: TRBJ1-6

cdr3_aa: ASSFNSGETQY
v_call: TRBV11-3
j_call: TRBJ2-5

cdr3_aa: ASSITGTMLQSNEQF
v_call: TRBV19
j_call: TRBJ2-1

cdr3_aa: ASSSFRDKVYQPQH
v_call: TRBV19
j_call: TRBJ1-5

cdr3_aa: ASGVDSYEQY
v_call: TRBV25-1
j_call: TRBJ2-7

cdr3_aa: ASSLAGNTGELF
v_call: TRBV3-1/TRBV3-2
j_call: TRBJ2-2

cdr3_aa: ASSDGFGEQY
v_call: TRBV2
j_call: TRBJ2-7

cdr3_aa: ASSSETGETGNTIY
v_call: TRBV7-6
j_call: TRBJ1-3

cdr3_aa: ASSQAAGANYGYT
v_call: TRBV3-1/TRBV3-2
j_call: TRBJ1-2

cdr3_aa: ASSIVERDNNQPQH
v_call: TRBV19
j_call: TRBJ1-5

cdr3_aa: ASSQGGNKNEQF
v_call: TRBV4-3
j_call: TRBJ2-1

cdr3_aa: ASSVDRGEKLF
v_call: TRBV19
j_call: TRBJ1-4

cdr3_aa: ASSPVRGGQPQH
v_call: TRBV27
j_call: TRBJ1-5

cdr3_aa: ASSLTLAGYEQY
v_call: TRBV11-1
j_call: TRBJ2-7

cdr3_aa: ASSQGDRGEAF
v_call: TRBV3-1/TRBV3-2
j_call: TRBJ1-1

cdr3_aa: ASSEQGPSRETQY
v_call: TRBV2
j_call: TRBJ2-5

cdr3_aa: ASSFDSVNSPLH
v_call: TRBV7-8
j_call: TRBJ1-6

cdr3_aa: ASGLVPFLDGYT
v_call: TRBV12-5
j_call: TRBJ1-2

cdr3_aa: ASSAGYEQY
v_call: TRBV10-2
j_call: TRBJ2-7

cdr3_aa: ASSLQAGSYNEQF
v_call: TRBV5-6
j_call: TRBJ2-1

cdr3_aa: ASSSGQVDSPLH
v_call: TRBV5-1
j_call: TRBJ1-6

cdr3_aa: ASSQSRGAKNTEAF
v_call: TRBV23-1
j_call: TRBJ1-1

cdr3_aa: ASRGTPTDTQY
v_call: TRBV19
j_call: TRBJ2-3

cdr3_aa: ASSVEGQGLYGYT
v_call: TRBV9
j_call: TRBJ1-2

cdr3_aa: ASSLGQDTSYAQY
v_call: TRBV19
j_call: TRBJ2-5

cdr3_aa: ASRRQGLADTQY
v_call: TRBV19
j_call: TRBJ2-3

cdr3_aa: ASSFRGDGYT
v_call: TRBV28
j_call: TRBJ1-2

cdr3_aa: ASSLGLLSYT
v_call: TRBV5-6
j_call: TRBJ1-2

cdr3_aa: ASSLNLGTGNSPLH
v_call: TRBV28
j_call: TRBJ1-6

cdr3_aa: ASSVGGSNQPQH
v_call: TRBV9
j_call: TRBJ1-5

cdr3_aa: ASSRLAGEVQETQY
v_call: TRBV6-6
j_call: TRBJ2-5

cdr3_aa: ASSGAAGANEQF
v_call: TRBV5-4
j_call: TRBJ2-1

cdr3_aa: ASSVGPPSGTYTGELF
v_call: TRBV9
j_call: TRBJ2-2

cdr3_aa: ASSRPGDVRYEQY
v_call: TRBV11-3
j_call: TRBJ2-7

cdr3_aa: ASSPQIASQETQY
v_call: TRBV3-1/TRBV3-2
j_call: TRBJ2-5

cdr3_aa: ASSPAGPVNYGYT
v_call: TRBV28
j_call: TRBJ1-2

cdr3_aa: ASKDGDTQY
v_call: TRBV27
j_call: TRBJ2-3

cdr3_aa: SVEDAPPISYGYT
v_call: TRBV29-1
j_call: TRBJ1-2

cdr3_aa: ASSVGKGNTIY
v_call: TRBV9
j_call: TRBJ1-3

cdr3_aa: ASSLPRSTSGNTIY
v_call: TRBV11-1
j_call: TRBJ1-3

cdr3_aa: AGSDPGMTGELF
v_call: TRBV6-4
j_call: TRBJ2-2

cdr3_aa: ASSPSSYYGYT
v_call: TRBV28
j_call: TRBJ1-2

cdr3_aa: ASSTGAGYGYT
v_call: TRBV12-3/TRBV12-4
j_call: TRBJ1-2

cdr3_aa: ATLRQGELANTGELF
v_call: TRBV27
j_call: TRBJ2-2

cdr3_aa: ASSYGPAGNEQF
v_call: TRBV11-1
j_call: TRBJ2-1

cdr3_aa: ASSSGTGFEKLF
v_call: TRBV5-1
j_call: TRBJ1-4

cdr3_aa: ASTPLLTGGDYGYT
v_call: TRBV2
j_call: TRBJ1-2

cdr3_aa: ASSSRAVSGTYEQY
v_call: TRBV5-4
j_call: TRBJ2-7

cdr3_aa: ASSLALGGNTEAF
v_call: TRBV7-8
j_call: TRBJ1-1

cdr3_aa: ASRGAGALEEKLF
v_call: TRBV27
j_call: TRBJ1-4

cdr3_aa: ASSLGTGRSPLH
v_call: TRBV7-3
j_call: TRBJ1-6

cdr3_aa: ASSRLAQSTDTQY
v_call: TRBV7-3
j_call: TRBJ2-3

cdr3_aa: ASSITENRGGQPQH
v_call: TRBV19
j_call: TRBJ1-5

cdr3_aa: ASSVTGGSGYT
v_call: TRBV7-8
j_call: TRBJ1-2

cdr3_aa: ASSLRAGATNEKLF
v_call: TRBV5-6
j_call: TRBJ1-4

cdr3_aa: ASSQDRGRGVEQY
v_call: TRBV23-1
j_call: TRBJ2-7

cdr3_aa: ATSRDIGPSTDTQY
v_call: TRBV15
j_call: TRBJ2-3